These 9 T cell receptor beta chains originate from one sample sequenced in a study of blood T cell repertoires in COVID-19. Assay: immunoSEQ multiplex PCR; the TCRdb copy retains only in-frame clones and omits some. The sample contains over 150,000 clones, roughly 88% of which appear only once. Sequencing was done on a sample of peripheral blood. These receptors originate from a man in his sixties with COVID-19, enrolled during active disease.

This chain joins TRBV19 and TRBJ2-3; 7 nucleotides align to TRBD1. Germline V gene sequence: CDR1 LNHDA, CDR2 SQIVND (reference sequence). V lost 5 bases, J lost 1 base, and 3 bases stayed unmatched. The CDR3 consists of 14 residues. The CDR3 is CASSPDRGTDTQYF. In DNA, the CDR3 is TGTGCCAGTAGTCCAGACAGGGGCACAGATACGCAGTATTTT.

The V gene is TRBV11-2, the J gene TRBJ2-4; possibly TRBD1 for D (5 bases). Germline CDR1 SGHAT, CDR2 FQNNGV. The CDR3 length is 12 residues. Trimming took off 3 bases at V and 11 bases at J, with 11 bases between the two ends. Written as DNA, the CDR3 is TGTGCCAGCAGCTTGTCAGGGTTAGTTCAGTACTTC. Translation gives CASSLSGLVQYF.

The chain employs TRBV7-9 and TRBJ1-3; no reliable D call. Germline loops: CDR1 SEHNR, CDR2 FQNEAQ (reference sequence). V dropped 6 bases and J dropped 0 bases, with 12 bases sitting between them. This CDR3 has 15 amino acids. CDR3 amino acids: CASSLGGPSGNTIYF. CDR3 DNA: TGTGCCAGCAGTCTAGGAGGGCCCTCTGGAAACACCATATATTTT.

The CDR3 loop is CASSVGSDRGNTEAFF. CDR3 DNA: TGTGCCAGCAGCGTAGGCTCGGACAGGGGAAACACTGAAGCTTTCTTT. The V gene is TRBV9, the J gene TRBJ1-1; 9 nucleotides align to TRBD1. Germline loops: CDR1 SGDLS, CDR2 YYNGEE. Unmatched junction bases numbered 5, after V lost 0 bases and J lost 2 bases. The CDR3 spans 16 residues.

The J gene is TRBJ1-1, the V gene TRBV21-1; the table calls TRBD1, which could not be checked here. TRBV21-1 is deemed a pseudogene. CDR3 size: 14 residues. CDR3: CASSARTENTEAFF. CDR3 nucleotide sequence: TGTGCCAGCAGCGCCCGGACAGAGAACACTGAAGCTTTCTTT.

The rearrangement joins TRBV18 to TRBJ1-2; possible D gene TRBD1, 6 bases. Germline V gene lookup returns CDR1 KGHSH and CDR2 LQKENI. V shed 4 bases and J shed 1 base, with 13 bases lying between them. The CDR3 is made up of 15 amino acids. CDR3 DNA: TGTGCCAGCTCACGCGGGGGGGCGAATAACTATGGCTACACCTTC. It is translated as CASSRGGANNYGYTF.

The J gene is TRBJ2-3, the V gene TRBV3-1 (or the pseudogene TRBV3-2); a possible D gene is TRBD2 (6 bases). CDR1 is LGHDT, CDR2 YNNKEL, per germline (reference sequence). V lost 1 base to trimming and J lost 8 bases, with 13 bases between them. The CDR3 sequence is 14 residues long. The CDR3 protein is CASSQVTGAGTQYF. The CDR3 DNA reads as TGTGCCAGCAGCCAAGTAACCGGAGCGGGTACGCAGTATTTT.

This sequence joins TRBV27 and TRBJ2-2, with a weak D call TRBD1 (6 bases). V was pared by 5 bases and J by 8 bases, with 18 bases between. The CDR3 is 15 residues long. Germline-derived CDR1 and CDR2 are MNHEY and SMNVEV (reference sequence). CDR3 in amino acids: CASSRNDRTEGELFF. The CDR3 nucleotides are TGTGCCAGCAGTCGAAACGACAGGACCGAGGGGGAGCTGTTTTTT.

The chain carries TRBV6-6 and TRBJ1-2; 7 bases align to TRBD1. With 6 bases clipped from V and 4 bases from J, the junction kept 5 bases outside the gene matches. This CDR3 spans 13 amino acids. Germline CDR1 is MNHNY and CDR2 is SVGAGI (reference sequence). The CDR3 protein is CASSGSGGYGYTF. In DNA, the CDR3 is TGTGCCAGCAGCGGCTCAGGGGGCTATGGCTACACCTTC.